This T cell receptor beta chain was captured in a study of response to subunit inactivated influenza vaccine. Overall study results and limits: Each seasonal influenza vaccination recruits few new T cells, the authors suggested.

V gave up 3 bases and J gave up 4 bases, with 15 bases separating them. From germline, CDR1 is SGHTA and CDR2 FQGNSA. The CDR3 spans 15 residues. A remark on this clonotype: Its target is not known.

TCRdb independently ran MiXCR on the RT-PCR reads; one entry per CDR3 protein. The data contain 550,000 to 650,000 distinct CDR3 sequences, 12% of them seen just once; the ten biggest clones take up 9.5% to 13%. The source was PBMCs from blood, collected on the day of vaccination. The chain combines TRBV7-2 with TRBJ1-1; D might be TRBD1 (5 bases). The sequence was collected from a man aged 45-65 years who received an inactivated influenza vaccine. This chain's CDR3 is CASSLARDKGTEAFF. CDR3 coding DNA: TGTGCCAGCAGCTTGGCCAGGGATAAGGGCACTGAAGCTTTCTTT.